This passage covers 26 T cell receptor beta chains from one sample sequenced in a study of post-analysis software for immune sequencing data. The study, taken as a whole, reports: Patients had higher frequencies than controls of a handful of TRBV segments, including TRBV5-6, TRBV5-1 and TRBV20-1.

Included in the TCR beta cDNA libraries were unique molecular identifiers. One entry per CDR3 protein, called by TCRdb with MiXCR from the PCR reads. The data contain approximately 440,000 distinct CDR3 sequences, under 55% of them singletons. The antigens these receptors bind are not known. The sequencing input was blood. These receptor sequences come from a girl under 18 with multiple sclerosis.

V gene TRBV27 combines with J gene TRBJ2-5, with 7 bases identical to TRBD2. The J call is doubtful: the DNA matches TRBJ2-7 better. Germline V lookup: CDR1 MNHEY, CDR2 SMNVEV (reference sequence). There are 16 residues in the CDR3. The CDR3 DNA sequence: TGTGCCAGCAGTTTATTAAGGGGAGGGTTCTACCACGAGCAGTACTTC. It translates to CASSLLRGGFYHEQYF.

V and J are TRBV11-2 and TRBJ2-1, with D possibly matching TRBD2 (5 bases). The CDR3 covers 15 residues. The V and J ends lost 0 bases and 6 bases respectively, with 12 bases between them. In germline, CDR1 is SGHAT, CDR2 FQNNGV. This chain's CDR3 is CASSLERVLSNEQFF. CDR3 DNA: TGTGCCAGCAGCTTAGAGCGGGTGCTCTCCAATGAGCAGTTCTTC.

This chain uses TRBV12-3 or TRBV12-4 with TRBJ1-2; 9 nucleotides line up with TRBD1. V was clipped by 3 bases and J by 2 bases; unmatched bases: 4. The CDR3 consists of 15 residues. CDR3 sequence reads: CASSFGDRVNYGYTF. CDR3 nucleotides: TGTGCCAGCAGTTTTGGGGACAGGGTCAACTATGGCTACACCTTC.

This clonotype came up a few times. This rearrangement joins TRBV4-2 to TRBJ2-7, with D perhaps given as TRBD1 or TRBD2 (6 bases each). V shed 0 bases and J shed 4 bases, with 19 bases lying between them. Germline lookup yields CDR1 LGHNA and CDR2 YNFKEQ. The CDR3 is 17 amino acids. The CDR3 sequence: CASSQEGDRRVPYEQYF. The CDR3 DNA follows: TGTGCCAGCAGCCAAGAAGGCGACAGGAGGGTTCCTTACGAGCAGTACTTC.

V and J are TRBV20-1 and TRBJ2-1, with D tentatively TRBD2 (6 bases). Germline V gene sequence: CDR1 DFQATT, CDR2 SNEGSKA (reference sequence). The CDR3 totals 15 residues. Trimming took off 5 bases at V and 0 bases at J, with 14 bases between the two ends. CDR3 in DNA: TGCAGTGCTGCCCTCCGGGACTTCTCCTACAATGAGCAGTTCTTC. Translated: CSAALRDFSYNEQFF.

The CDR3, as DNA: TGCAGTGCTAGCGAGGGGACTAGCGGGGCCTACGAGCAGTACTTC. It encodes CSASEGTSGAYEQYF. The chain employs TRBV20-1 and TRBJ2-5; TRBD2 matches 13 bases. The J call may be incorrect, as the DNA end agrees better with TRBJ2-7. The V gene's germline CDR1 is DFQATT and CDR2 SNEGSKA (reference sequence). The CDR3 totals 15 residues.

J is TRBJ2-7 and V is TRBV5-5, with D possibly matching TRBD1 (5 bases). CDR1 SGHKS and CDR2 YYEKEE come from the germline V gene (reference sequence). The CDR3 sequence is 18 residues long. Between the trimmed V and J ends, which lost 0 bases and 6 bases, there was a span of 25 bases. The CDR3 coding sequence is TGTGCCAGCAGCTTGGCCCCGGAGCCTGACGCAGGGTGGGCCGAGCAGTACTTC. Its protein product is CASSLAPEPDAGWAEQYF.

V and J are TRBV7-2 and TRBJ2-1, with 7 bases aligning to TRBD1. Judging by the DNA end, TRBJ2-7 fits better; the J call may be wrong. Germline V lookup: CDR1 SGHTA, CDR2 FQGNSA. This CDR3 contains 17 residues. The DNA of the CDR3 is TGTGCCAGCAGCTTATCATGGGACAGAACCCACTACAATGAGCAGTACTTC. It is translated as CASSLSWDRTHYNEQYF.

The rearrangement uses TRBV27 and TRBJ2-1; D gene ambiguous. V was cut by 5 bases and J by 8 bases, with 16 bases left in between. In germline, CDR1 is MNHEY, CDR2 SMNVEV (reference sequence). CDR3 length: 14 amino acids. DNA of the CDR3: TGTGCCAGCAGTACCAACTGGGTCGGCGATGAGCAGTTCTTC. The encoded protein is CASSTNWVGDEQFF.

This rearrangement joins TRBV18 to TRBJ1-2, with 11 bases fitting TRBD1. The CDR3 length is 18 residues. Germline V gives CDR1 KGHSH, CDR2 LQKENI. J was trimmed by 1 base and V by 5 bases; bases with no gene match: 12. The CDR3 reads CASSSGTGGTRSNYGYTF. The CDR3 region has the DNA TGTGCCAGCTCATCCGGGACAGGGGGGACTCGGAGTAACTATGGCTACACCTTC.

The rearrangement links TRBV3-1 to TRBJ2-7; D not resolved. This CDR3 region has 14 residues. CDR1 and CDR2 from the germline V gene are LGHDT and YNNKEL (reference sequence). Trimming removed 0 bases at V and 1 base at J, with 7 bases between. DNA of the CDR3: TGTGCCAGCAGCCAAGATACAGTTTCCTACGAGCAGTACTTC. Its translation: CASSQDTVSYEQYF.

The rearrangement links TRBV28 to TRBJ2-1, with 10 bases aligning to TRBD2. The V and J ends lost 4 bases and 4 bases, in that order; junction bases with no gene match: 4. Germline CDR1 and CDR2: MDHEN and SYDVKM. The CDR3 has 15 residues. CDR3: CASSSTSGIYNEQFF. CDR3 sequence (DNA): TGTGCCAGCAGTTCAACTAGCGGGATTTACAATGAGCAGTTCTTC.

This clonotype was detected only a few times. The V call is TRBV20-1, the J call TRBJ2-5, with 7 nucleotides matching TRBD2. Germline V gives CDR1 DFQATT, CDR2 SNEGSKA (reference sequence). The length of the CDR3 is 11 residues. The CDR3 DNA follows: TGCAGCCTGGGGGGGCAAGAGACCCAGTACTTC. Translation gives CSLGGQETQYF.

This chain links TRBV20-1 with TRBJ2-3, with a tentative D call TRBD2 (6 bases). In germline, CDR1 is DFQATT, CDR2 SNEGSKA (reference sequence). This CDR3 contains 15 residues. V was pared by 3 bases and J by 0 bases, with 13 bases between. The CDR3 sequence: CSASVAGSSTDTQYF. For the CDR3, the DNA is TGCAGTGCTAGTGTGGCGGGAAGTAGCACAGATACGCAGTATTTT.

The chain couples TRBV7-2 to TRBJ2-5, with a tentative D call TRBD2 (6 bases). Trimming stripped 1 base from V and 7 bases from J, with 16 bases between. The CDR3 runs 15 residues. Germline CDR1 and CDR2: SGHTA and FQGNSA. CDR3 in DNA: TGTGCCAGCAGCTTAGAACAATTCAGGCGGGGGACCCAGTACTTC. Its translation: CASSLEQFRRGTQYF. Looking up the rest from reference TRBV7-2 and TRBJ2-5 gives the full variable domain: GAGVSQSPSNKVTEKGKDVELRCDPISGHTALYWYRQSLGQGLEFLIYFQGNSAPDKSGLPSDRFSAERTGGSVSTLTIQRTQQEDSAVYLCASSLEQFRRGTQYFGPGTRLLVL.

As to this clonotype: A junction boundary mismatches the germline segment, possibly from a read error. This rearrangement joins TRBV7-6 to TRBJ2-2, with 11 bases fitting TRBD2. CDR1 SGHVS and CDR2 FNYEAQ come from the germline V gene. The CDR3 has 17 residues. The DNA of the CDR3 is TGTGCCAGCAGCCCCCCTAGCGGGAGGTCGAACACCGGGGGGCTGTTTTTT. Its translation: CASSPPSGRSNTGGLFF.

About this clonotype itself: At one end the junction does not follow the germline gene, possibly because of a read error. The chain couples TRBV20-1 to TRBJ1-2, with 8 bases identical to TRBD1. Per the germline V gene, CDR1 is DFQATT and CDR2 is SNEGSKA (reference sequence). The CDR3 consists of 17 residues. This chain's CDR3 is CSAKGREDRATNYDYTF. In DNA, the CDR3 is TGCAGTGCCAAGGGCCGAGAGGACAGGGCTACTAACTATGACTACACCTTC.

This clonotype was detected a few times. CDR3 coding DNA: TGTGCCACCAGCACGAGGCTTGAGCAAGAGACCCAGTACTTC. It translates to CATSTRLEQETQYF. The chain recombines TRBV15 with TRBJ2-5; D not certain. V shed 4 bases and J shed 2 bases, with 11 bases lying between them. The CDR3 extends over 14 amino acids. Germline CDR1 reads LNHNV; CDR2 reads YYDKDF (reference sequence).

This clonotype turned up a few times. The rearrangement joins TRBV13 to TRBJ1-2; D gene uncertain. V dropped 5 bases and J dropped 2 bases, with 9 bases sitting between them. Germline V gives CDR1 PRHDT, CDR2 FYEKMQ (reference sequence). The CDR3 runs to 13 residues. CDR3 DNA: TGTGCCAGCAGCCCTAAAAGGAACTATGGCTACACCTTC. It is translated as CASSPKRNYGYTF.

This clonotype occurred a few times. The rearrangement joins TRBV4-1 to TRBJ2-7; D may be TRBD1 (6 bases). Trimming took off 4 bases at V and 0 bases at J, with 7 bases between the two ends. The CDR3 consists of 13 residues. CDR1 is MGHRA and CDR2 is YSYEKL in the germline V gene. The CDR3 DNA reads TGCGCCAGCAGCCGGACAGTCTCCTACGAGCAGTACTTC. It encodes CASSRTVSYEQYF.

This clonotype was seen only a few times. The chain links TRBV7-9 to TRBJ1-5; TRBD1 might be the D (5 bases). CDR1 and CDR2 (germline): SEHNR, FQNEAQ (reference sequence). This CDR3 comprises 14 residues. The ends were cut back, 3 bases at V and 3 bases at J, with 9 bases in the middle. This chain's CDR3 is CASSFRDANQPQHF. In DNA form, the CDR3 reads TGTGCCAGCAGCTTTCGGGACGCCAATCAGCCCCAGCATTTT.

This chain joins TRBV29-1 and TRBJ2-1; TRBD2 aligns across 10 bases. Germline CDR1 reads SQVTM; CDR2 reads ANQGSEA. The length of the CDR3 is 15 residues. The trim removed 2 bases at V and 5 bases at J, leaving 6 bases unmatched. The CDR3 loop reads CSVETSGITHNEQFF. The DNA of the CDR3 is TGCAGCGTTGAAACTAGCGGGATAACCCACAATGAGCAGTTCTTC.

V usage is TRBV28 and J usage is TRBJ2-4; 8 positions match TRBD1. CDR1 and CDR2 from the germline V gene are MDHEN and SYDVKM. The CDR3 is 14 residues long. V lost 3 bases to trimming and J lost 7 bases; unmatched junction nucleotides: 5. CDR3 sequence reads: CASSLSQGANIQYF. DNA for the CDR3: TGTGCCAGCAGTTTGTCTCAGGGGGCGAACATTCAGTACTTC.

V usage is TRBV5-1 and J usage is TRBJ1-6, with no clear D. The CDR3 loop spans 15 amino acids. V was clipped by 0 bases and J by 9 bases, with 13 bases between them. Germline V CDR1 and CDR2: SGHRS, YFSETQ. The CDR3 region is CASSLDRGILSPLHF. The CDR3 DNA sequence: TGCGCCAGCAGCTTGGATCGGGGAATCCTTTCACCCCTCCACTTT.

CDR3 region: CASSPLGNSNQPQHF. In nucleotides, the CDR3 is TGTGCCAGCAGCCCCTTAGGGAATAGCAATCAGCCCCAGCATTTT. The chain has TRBV12-3 or TRBV12-4 and TRBJ1-5; D gene uncertain. V lost 6 bases, J lost 0 bases, and 12 bases lay in between. The CDR3 totals 15 residues.

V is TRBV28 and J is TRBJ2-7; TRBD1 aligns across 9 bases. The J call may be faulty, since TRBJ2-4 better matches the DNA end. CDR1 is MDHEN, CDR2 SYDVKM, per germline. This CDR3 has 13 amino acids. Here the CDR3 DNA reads TGTGCCAGCAGCTCGGGACAGGGAGACATTCAGTACTTC. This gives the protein CASSSGQGDIQYF.